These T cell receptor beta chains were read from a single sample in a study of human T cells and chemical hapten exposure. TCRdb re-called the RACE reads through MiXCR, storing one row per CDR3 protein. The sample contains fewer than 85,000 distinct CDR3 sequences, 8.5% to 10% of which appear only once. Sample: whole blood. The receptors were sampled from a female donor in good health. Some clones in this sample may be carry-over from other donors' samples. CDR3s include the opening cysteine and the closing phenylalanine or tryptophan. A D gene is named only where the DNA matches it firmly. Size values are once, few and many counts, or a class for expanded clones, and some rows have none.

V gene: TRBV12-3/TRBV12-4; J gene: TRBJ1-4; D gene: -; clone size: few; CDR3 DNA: TGTGCCAGCAGACGTTACCGGGACCACAATGAAAAACTGTTTTTT; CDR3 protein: CASRRYRDHNEKLFF
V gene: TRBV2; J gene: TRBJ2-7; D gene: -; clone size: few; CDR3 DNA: TGTGCCAGCAGTGATGAAAACTACGAGCAGTACTTC; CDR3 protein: CASSDENYEQYF
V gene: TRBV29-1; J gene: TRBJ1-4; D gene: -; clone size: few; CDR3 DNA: TGCAGCGTTAGCCAGGACCATGAAAAACTGTTTTTT; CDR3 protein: CSVSQDHEKLFF
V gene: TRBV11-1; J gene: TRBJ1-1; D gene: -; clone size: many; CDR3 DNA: TGTGCCAGCAGCTTAGGACCCCGGGGGACTGAAGCTTTCTTT; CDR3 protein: CASSLGPRGTEAFF
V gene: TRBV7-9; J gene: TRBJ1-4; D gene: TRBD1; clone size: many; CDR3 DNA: TGTGCCAGCAGTCAACCGGGACAGGGGAATGAAAAACTGTTTTTT; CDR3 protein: CASSQPGQGNEKLFF
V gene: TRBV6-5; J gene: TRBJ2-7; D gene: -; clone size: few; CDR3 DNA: TGTGCCAGCAGTTACGGTAGGGATGACGGCGAGCAGTACTTC; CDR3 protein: CASSYGRDDGEQYF
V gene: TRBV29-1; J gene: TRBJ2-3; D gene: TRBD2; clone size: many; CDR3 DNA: TGCAGCGTTGATCTTGCGGGGGCAGATACGCAGTATTTT; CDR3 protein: CSVDLAGADTQYF
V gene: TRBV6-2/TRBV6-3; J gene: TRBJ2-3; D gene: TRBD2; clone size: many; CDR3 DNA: TGTGCCAGCAGTTCTAGCGGGGCGCGGGGCACAGATACGCAGTATTTT; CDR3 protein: CASSSSGARGTDTQYF
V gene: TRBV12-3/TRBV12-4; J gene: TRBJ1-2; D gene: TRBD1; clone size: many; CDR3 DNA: TGTGCCAGCAGTTTCACCGTGACAGGGAAAGGCTACACCTTC; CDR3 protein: CASSFTVTGKGYTF
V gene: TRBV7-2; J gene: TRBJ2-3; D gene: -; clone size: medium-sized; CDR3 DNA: TGTGCCAGCAGCCCTACCTGGTTAGATACGCAGTATTTT; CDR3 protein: CASSPTWLDTQYF
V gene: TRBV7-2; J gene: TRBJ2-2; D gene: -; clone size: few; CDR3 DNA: TGTGCCAGCAGCTTAAGTCAGACGGACACCGGGGAGCTGTTTTTT; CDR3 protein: CASSLSQTDTGELFF
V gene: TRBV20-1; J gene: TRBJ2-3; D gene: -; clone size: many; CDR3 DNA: TGCAGTGCAACGGCAGGGGCCACAGATACGCAGTATTTT; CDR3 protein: CSATAGATDTQYF
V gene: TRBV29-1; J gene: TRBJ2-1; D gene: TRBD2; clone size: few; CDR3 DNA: TGCAGCGTTGACGGGGCGGGGGGTCGCTACAATGAGCAGTTCTTC; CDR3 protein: CSVDGAGGRYNEQFF
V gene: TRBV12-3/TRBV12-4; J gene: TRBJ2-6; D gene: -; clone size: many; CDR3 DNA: TGTGCCAGCAGATTATCCTCTGGGGCCAACGTCCTGACTTTC; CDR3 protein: CASRLSSGANVLTF
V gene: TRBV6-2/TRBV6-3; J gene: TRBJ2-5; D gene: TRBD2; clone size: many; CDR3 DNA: TGTGCCAGCAGCTATGTACTAGCGGGGGGGACCCAAGAGACCCAGTACTTC; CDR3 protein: CASSYVLAGGTQETQYF
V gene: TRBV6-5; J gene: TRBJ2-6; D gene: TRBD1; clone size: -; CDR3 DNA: TGTGCCAGCAAAAGGGAGACAGGGAGTGGGGCCAACGTCCTGACTTTC; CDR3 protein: CASKRETGSGANVLTF
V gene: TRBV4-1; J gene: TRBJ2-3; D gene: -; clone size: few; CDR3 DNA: TGCGCCAGCAGCCAAGAGAAAACTCAAGATACGCAGTATTTT; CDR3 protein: CASSQEKTQDTQYF
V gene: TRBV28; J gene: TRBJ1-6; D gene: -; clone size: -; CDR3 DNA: TGTGCCAGCAGTTTAGGTCAATCACCCCTCCACTTT; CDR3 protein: CASSLGQSPLHF
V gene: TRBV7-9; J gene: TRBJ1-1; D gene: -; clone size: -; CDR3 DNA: TGTGCCAGCAGCTTTACGGCGGCTGAAGCTTTCTTT; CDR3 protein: CASSFTAAEAFF
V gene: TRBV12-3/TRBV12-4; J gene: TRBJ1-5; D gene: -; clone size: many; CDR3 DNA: TGTGCCAGCAGAATTACAAGGGGGCCCCAGCATTTT; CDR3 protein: CASRITRGPQHF
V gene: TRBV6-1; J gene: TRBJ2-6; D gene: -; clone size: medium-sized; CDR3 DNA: TGTGCCACCCGGGATTCTGGGGCCAACGTCCTGACTTTC; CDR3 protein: CATRDSGANVLTF
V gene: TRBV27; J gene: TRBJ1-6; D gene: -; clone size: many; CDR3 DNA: TGTGCCAGCAGTTTGTATAGGGGAAGGTCGGGCTATAATTCACCCCTCCACTTT; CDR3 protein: CASSLYRGRSGYNSPLHF
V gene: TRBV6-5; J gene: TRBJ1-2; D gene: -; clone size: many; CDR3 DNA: TGTGCCAGCAGGTTGGGGTCTTATTACCCTTATGGCTACACCTTC; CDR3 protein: CASRLGSYYPYGYTF
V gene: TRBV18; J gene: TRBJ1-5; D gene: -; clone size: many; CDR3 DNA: TGTGCCAGCTCACCGGTAGCATATAGCAATCAGCCCCAGCATTTT; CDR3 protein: CASSPVAYSNQPQHF
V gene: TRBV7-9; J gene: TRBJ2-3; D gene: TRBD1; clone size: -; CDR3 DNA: TGTGCCAGCAGCCCGGGAGACAGGGGGAAGGATACGCAGTATTTT; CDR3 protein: CASSPGDRGKDTQYF
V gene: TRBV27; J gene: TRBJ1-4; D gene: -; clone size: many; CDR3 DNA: TGTGCCAGCAGTTCCTGGGCAACTAATGAAAAACTGTTTTTT; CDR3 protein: CASSSWATNEKLFF
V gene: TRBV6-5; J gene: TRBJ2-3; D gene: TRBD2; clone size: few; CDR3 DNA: TGTGCCAGCAGTTCCCCGGGGGGTAGCACAGATACGCAGTATTTT; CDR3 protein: CASSSPGGSTDTQYF
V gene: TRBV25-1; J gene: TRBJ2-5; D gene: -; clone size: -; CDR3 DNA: TGTGCCAGCAGTGGACGAGGGTGGGAGACCCAGTACTTC; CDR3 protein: CASSGRGWETQYF
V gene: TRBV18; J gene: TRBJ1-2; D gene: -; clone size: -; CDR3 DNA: TGTGCCAGCTCACCACGCAGGGACGACTATGGCTACACCTTC; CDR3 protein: CASSPRRDDYGYTF
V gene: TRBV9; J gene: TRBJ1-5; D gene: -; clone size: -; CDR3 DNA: TGTGCCAGCAGCGTAGTGGGCAATCAGCCCCAGCATTTT; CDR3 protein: CASSVVGNQPQHF
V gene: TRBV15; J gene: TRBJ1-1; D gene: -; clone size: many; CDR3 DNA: TGTGCCACCAGCAGAGCTCTTCGTCGAGCCACTGAAGCTTTCTTT; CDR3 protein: CATSRALRRATEAFF
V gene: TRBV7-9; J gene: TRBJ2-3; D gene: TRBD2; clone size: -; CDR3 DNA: TGTGCCAGCAGCCCACCCCCCAGCGGGGGGGGGTTGGATACGCAGTATTTT; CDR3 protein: CASSPPPSGGGLDTQYF
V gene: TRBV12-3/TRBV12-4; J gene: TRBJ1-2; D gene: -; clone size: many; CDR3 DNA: TGTGCCAGCACCCAGCGGGAACAAGCGTACTATGGCTACACCTTC; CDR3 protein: CASTQREQAYYGYTF
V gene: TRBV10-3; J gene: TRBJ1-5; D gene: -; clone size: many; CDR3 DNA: TGTGCCATCAGTGGGCAGGCCCCGGGTAGCAATCAGCCCCAGCATTTT; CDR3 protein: CAISGQAPGSNQPQHF
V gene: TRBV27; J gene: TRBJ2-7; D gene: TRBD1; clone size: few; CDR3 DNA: TGTGCCAGCAGTTCCGGGACAGGGGCCTACGGGCAGTACTTC; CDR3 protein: CASSSGTGAYGQYF
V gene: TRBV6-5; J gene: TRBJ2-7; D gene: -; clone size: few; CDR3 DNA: TGTGCCAGCAGCCCACCGGGGAGCTACGAGCAGTACTTC; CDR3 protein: CASSPPGSYEQYF
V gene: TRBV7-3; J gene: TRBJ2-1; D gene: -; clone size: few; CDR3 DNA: TGTGCCAGCAGCTTATCACCGATCAGCTCCTACAATGAGCAGTTCTTC; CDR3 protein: CASSLSPISSYNEQFF
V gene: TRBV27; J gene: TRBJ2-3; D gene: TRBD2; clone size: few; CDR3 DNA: TGTGCCAGCAGGCTAGCGGGGGGGCCAGATACGCAGTATTTT; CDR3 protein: CASRLAGGPDTQYF
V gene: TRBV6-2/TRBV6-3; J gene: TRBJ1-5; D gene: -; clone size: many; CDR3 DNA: TGTGCCAGCAGTTACGAGAGGGGGGGCCTCTATAGCAATCAGCCCCAGCATTTT; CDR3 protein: CASSYERGGLYSNQPQHF
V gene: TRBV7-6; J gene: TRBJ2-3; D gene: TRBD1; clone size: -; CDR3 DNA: TGTGCCAGCAGCTTGGCACGGGGACAGGGCACAGATACGCAGTATTTT; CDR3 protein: CASSLARGQGTDTQYF